This T cell receptor (beta chain) was recorded in a study of cytomegalovirus exposure and HLA in healthy donors. The CDR3 totals 13 residues. The germline gives CDR1 MDHEN, CDR2 SYDVKM. The V segment lost 4 bases and the J segment 9 bases; nucleotides outside the gene matches: 5. Amplification used 60 Vbeta primers and 13 Jbeta primers. Using immunoSEQ multiplex PCR, the repertoire was profiled, and TCRdb retains in-frame clones only, with some absent. The sample lists approximately 130,000 clones, around 80% occurring once. Source material: PBMCs. The receptor was isolated from a young man in good health and CMV-seronegative. The V call is TRBV28, the J call TRBJ1-1; TRBD1 matches at 10 bases. The CDR3, as DNA: TGTGCCAGCAGTTCCCCGGGACAGGGGAAAGCTTTCTTT. As protein: CASSSPGQGKAFF.